This T cell receptor beta chain is from a study of PD-1 blockade in classical Hodgkin lymphoma. Germline-derived CDR1 and CDR2 are LNHDA and SQIVND (reference sequence). Trimming cost V 3 bases and J 3 bases, with 12 bases left between them. The CDR3 contains 15 residues. Each patient's relapse followed autologous stem cell transplantation, and brentuximab vedotin exposure varied. This table comes from immunoSEQ multiplex PCR, and its TCRdb copy is limited to in-frame clones, with some not included. Of 80,000 to 100,000 clones listed, roughly 92% are singletons. The receptor was derived from a human donor with classical Hodgkin lymphoma. The sample consisted of peripheral blood mononuclear cells (PBMCs), taken at baseline. The rearrangement uses TRBV19 and TRBJ2-1; D is unresolved. CDR3 nucleotide sequence: TGTGCCAGTAGTATTTCGGATGCGAACTACAATGAGCAGTTCTTC. It is translated as CASSISDANYNEQFF.